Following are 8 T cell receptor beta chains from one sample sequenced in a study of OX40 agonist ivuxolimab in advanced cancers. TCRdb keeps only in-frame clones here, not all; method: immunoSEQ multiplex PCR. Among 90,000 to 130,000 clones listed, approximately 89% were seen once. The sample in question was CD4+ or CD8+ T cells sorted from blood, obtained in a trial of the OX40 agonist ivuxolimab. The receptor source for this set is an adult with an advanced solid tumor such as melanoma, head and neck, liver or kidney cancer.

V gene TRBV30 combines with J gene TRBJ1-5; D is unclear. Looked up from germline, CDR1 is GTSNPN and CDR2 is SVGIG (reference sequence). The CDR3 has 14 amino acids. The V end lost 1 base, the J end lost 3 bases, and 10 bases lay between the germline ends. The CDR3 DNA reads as TGTGCCTGGAGTGAGGGAGGCCCCAATCAGCCCCAGCATTTT. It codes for CAWSEGGPNQPQHF.

CDR3 bases: TGCAGCGTTCGGACGGCCGAAGCTTTCTTT. It encodes CSVRTAEAFF. This chain connects TRBV29-1 to TRBJ1-1; D is uncertain. Trimming took off 5 bases at V and 8 bases at J, with 9 bases between the two ends. This CDR3 is built from 10 residues. Germline CDR1 reads SQVTM; CDR2 reads ANQGSEA.

CDR3 sequence: CASSQDRDLDIQYF. The CDR3 region has the DNA TGCGCCAGCAGCCAAGACAGGGATCTGGACATTCAGTACTTC. This chain joins TRBV4-3 and TRBJ2-4, with TRBD1 as a possible D gene (5 bases). The germline V gene encodes CDR1 LGHNA and CDR2 YSLEER. The V end lost 0 bases, the J end lost 8 bases, and 11 bases lay between the germline ends. This CDR3 spans 14 amino acids.

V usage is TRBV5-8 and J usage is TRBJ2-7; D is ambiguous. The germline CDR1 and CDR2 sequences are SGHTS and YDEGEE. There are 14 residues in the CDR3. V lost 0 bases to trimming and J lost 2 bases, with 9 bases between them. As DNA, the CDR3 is TGTGCCAGCAGCTTGGAACCCCCAACCTACGAGCAGTACTTC. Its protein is CASSLEPPTYEQYF.

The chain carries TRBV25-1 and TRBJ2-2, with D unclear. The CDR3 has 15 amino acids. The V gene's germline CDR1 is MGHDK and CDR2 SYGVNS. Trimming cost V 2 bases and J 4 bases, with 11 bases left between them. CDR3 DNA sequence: TGTGCCAGCAGTGAAGAAAAACAATTCACCGGGGAGCTGTTTTTT. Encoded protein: CASSEEKQFTGELFF.

CDR3 residues: CASSIEGLFQPQHF. CDR3 sequence (DNA): TGTGCCAGTAGTATTGAGGGACTTTTTCAGCCCCAGCATTTT. The chain combines TRBV19 with TRBJ1-5, with D tentatively TRBD1 (5 bases). V lost 3 bases and J 6 bases, leaving 12 bases between the germline ends. CDR3 length equals 14 residues. Looked up from germline, CDR1 is LNHDA and CDR2 is SQIVND (reference sequence).

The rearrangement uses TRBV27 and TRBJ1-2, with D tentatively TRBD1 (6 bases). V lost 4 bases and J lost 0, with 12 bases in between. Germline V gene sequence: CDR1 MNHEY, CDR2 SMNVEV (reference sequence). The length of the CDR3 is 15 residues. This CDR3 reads CASSSPRTANYGYTF. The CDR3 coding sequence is TGTGCCAGCAGTTCGCCTCGGACAGCTAACTATGGCTACACCTTC.

The CDR3 spells CAWVRDRGTGELFF. The CDR3 DNA is TGTGCCTGGGTCCGGGACAGGGGCACCGGGGAGCTGTTTTTT. The chain carries TRBV30 and TRBJ2-2, with TRBD1 identical over 10 bases. The CDR3 extends over 14 amino acids. Trimming removed 5 bases from V and 4 bases from J; junction bases left unmatched: 4. CDR1 and CDR2 (germline): GTSNPN, SVGIG (reference sequence).